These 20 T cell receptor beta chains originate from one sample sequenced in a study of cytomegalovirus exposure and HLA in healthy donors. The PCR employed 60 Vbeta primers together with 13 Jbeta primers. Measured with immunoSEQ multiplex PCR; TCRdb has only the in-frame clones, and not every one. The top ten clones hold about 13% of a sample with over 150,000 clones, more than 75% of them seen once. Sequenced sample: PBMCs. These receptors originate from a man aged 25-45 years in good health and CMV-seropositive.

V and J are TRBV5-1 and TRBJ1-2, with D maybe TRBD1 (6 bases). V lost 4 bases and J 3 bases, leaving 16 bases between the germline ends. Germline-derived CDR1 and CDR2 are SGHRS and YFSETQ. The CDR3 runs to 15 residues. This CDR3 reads CASSPRGAGDYGYTF. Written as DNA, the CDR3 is TGCGCCAGCAGCCCCAGGGGCGCAGGGGACTATGGCTACACCTTC.

CDR3 region: CASSRGGTGNTEAFF. The CDR3 bases are TGTGCCAGCAGCCGAGGGGGAACAGGGAACACTGAAGCTTTCTTT. J is TRBJ1-1 and V is TRBV9, with D possibly TRBD1 on 6 matching bases. Deletions cut 4 bases from V and 1 base from J, with 14 bases between. CDR1 and CDR2 (germline): SGDLS, YYNGEE. The CDR3 loop spans 15 amino acids.

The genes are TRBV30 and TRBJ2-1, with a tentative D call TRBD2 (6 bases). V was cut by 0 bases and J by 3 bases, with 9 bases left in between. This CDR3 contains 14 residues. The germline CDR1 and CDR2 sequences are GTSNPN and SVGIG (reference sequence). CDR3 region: CAWSVLAGYNEQFF. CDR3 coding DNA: TGTGCCTGGAGTGTACTAGCTGGCTACAATGAGCAGTTCTTC. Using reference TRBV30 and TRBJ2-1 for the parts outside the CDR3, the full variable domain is SQTIHQWPATLVQPVGSPLSLECTVEGTSNPNLYWYRQAAGRGLQLLFYSVGIGQISSEVPQNLSASRPQDRQFILSSKKLLLSDSGFYLCAWSVLAGYNEQFFGPGTRLTVL.

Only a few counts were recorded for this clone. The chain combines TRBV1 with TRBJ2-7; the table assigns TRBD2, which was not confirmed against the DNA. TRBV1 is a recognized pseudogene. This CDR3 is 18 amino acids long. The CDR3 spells CTSSQHQLGLADFYEQYF. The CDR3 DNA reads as TGCACCAGCAGCCAACACCAACTCGGACTAGCGGACTTCTACGAGCAGTACTTC.

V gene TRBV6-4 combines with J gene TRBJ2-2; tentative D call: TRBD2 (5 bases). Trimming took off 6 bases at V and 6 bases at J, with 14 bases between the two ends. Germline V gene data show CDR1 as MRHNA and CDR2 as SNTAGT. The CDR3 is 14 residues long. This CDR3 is CASSKDFRAGELFF. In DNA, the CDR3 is TGTGCCAGCAGCAAGGACTTCCGCGCCGGGGAGCTGTTTTTT.

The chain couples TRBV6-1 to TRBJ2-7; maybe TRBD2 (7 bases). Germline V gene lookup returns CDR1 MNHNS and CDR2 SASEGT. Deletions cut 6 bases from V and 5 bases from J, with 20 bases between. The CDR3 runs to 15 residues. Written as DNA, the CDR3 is TGTGCCAGCAGGAATGGGGGCAGCGGGACAAACGAGCAGTACTTC. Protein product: CASRNGGSGTNEQYF.

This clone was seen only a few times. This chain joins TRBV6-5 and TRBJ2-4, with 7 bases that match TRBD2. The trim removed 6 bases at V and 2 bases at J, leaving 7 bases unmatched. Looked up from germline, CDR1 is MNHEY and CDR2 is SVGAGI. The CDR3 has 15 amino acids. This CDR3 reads CASSPTLAPKNIQYF. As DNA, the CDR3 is TGTGCCAGCAGCCCCACACTAGCGCCCAAAAACATTCAGTACTTC.

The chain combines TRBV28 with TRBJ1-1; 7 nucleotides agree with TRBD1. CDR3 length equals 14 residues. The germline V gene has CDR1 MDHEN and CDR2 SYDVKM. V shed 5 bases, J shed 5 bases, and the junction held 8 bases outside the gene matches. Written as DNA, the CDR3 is TGTGCCAGCAGTCTACAGGGGCTGGGGACTGAAGCTTTCTTT. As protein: CASSLQGLGTEAFF.

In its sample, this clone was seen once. The CDR3 loop is CASSSGLAEYNEQFF. CDR3 DNA sequence: TGTGCCAGCAGCTCCGGACTAGCGGAATACAATGAGCAGTTCTTC. The J gene is TRBJ2-1, the V gene TRBV5-4, with 10 bases lining up with TRBD2. The CDR3 sequence is 15 residues long. Germline CDR1 is SGHNT and CDR2 is YYREEE (reference sequence). With V trimmed by 3 bases and J by 4 bases, 4 bases remained unmatched.

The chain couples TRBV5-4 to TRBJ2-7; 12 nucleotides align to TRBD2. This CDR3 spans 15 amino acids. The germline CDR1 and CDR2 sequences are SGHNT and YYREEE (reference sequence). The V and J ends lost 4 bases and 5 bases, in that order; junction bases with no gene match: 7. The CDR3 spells CASSRLAGVVDEQYF. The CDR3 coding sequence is TGTGCCAGCAGCCGACTAGCGGGAGTCGTCGACGAGCAGTACTTC.

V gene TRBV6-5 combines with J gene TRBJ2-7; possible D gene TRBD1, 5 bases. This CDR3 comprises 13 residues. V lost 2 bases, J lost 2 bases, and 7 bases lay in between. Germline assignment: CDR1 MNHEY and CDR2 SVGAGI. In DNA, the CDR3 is TGTGCCAGCAGTTACGGACACACCTACGAGCAGTACTTC. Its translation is CASSYGHTYEQYF.

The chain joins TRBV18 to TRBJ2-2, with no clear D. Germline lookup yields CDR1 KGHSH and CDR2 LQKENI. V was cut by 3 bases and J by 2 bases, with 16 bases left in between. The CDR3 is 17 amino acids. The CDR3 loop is CASSPNVLASNTGELFF. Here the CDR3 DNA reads TGTGCCAGCTCACCGAATGTCTTGGCATCCAACACCGGGGAGCTGTTTTTT.

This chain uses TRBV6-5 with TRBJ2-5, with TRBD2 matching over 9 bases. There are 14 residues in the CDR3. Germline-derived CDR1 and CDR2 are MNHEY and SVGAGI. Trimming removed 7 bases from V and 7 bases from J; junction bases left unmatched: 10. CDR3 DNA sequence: TGTGCCAGCAAGACCGGGACTAGCTCTGGGACCCAGTACTTC. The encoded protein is CASKTGTSSGTQYF.

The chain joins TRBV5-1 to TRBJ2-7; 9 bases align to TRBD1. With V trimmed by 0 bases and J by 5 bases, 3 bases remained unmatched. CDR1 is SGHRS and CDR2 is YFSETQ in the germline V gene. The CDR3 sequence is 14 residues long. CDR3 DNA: TGCGCCAGCAGCTTGGCCACAGGGGGCCACGAGCAGTACTTC. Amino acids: CASSLATGGHEQYF.

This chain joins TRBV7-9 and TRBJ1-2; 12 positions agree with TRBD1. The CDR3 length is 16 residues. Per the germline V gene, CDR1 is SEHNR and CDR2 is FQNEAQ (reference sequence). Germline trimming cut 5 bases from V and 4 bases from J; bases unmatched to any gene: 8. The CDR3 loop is CASSLAGTGGIYGYTF. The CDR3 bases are TGTGCCAGCAGCCTTGCCGGGACAGGGGGCATCTATGGCTACACCTTC.

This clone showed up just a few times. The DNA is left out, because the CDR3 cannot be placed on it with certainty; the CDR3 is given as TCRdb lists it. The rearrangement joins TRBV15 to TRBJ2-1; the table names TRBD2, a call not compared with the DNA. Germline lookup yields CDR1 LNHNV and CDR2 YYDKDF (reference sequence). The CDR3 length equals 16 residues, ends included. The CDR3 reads CATSSSSGGRSHEQFF.

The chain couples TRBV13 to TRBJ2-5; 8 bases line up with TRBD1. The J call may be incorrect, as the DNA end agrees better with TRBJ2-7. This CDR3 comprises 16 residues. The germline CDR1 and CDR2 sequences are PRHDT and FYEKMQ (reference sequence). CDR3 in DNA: TGTGCCAGCAGCTCTGCCGGCGGGACAGGAAAATACGAGCAGTACTTC. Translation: CASSSAGGTGKYEQYF.

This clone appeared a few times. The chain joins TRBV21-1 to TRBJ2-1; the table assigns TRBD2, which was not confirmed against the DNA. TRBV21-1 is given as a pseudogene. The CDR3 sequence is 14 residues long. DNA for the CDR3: TGTGCCAGCAGCAAGGGGACTAACTACAATGAGCAGTTCTTC. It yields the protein CASSKGTNYNEQFF.

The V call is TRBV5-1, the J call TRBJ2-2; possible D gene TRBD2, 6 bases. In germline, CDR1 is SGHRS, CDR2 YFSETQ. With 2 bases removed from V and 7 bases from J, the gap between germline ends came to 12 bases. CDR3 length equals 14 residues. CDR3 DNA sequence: TGCGCCAGCAGCTTCGGGGGAATAGGCGGGGAGCTGTTTTTT. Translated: CASSFGGIGGELFF. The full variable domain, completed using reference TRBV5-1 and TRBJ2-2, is KAGVTQTPRYLIKTRGQQVTLSCSPISGHRSVSWYQQTPGQGLQFLFEYFSETQRNKGNFPGRFSGRQFSNSRSEMNVSTLELGDSALYLCASSFGGIGGELFFGEGSRLTVL.

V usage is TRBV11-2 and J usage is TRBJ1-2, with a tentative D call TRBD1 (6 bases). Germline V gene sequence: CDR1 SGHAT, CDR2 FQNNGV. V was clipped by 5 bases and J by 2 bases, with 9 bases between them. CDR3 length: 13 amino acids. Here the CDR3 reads CASSPGQNYGYTF. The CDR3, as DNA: TGTGCCAGCAGCCCAGGACAGAACTATGGCTACACCTTC.